The TCR beta chain described here comes from a study of neurological immune-mediated disorders. General study results and limits: HTLV-1-associated myelopathy displayed the greatest TCR clonal expansion, and multiple sclerosis exhibited the smallest, lower than that of healthy controls.

TCRdb analysed the 5' RACE reads with MiXCR anew, one entry per CDR3 protein. The repertoire includes about 70,000 distinct CDR3 sequences, roughly 3.1% of them detected once, and roughly 5% sits in the top ten. The germline V gene encodes CDR1 SGHKS and CDR2 YYEKEE (reference sequence). The V end was cut by 1 base, the J end by 3 bases, with 13 bases between. There are 16 residues in the CDR3. The starting material, 2 million PBMCs stored at -80 C, gave rise to the unsorted libraries. This clonotype has a count of ten or more. Its antigen is not known. This sequence originates from a woman aged 50 to 65 with multiple sclerosis. The sequencing input was PBMCs. The chain links TRBV5-5 to TRBJ2-2; the D gene is possibly TRBD1 (5 bases). In DNA, the CDR3 is TGTGCCAGCAGCTTGTTGGCAGGGTACTACACCGGGGAGCTGTTTTTT. Its translation is CASSLLAGYYTGELFF.